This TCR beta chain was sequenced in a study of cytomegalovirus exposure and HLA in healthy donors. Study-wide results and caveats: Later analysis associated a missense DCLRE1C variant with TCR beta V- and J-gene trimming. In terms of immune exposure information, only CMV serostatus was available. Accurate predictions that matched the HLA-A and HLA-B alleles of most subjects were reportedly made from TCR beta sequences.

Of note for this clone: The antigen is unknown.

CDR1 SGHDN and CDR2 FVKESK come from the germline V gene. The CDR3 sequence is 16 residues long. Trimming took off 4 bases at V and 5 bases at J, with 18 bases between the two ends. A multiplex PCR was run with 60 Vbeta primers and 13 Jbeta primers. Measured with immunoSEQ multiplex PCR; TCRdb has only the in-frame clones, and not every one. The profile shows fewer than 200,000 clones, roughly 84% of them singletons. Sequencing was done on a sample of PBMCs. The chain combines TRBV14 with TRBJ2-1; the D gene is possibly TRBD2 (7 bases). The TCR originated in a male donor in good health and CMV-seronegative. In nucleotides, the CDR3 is TGTGCCAGCAGCCGACTCGTGGGGGGGCATCACAATGAGCAGTTCTTC. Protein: CASSRLVGGHHNEQFF.